Listed below are T cell receptor beta chains from one sample, sequenced in a study of T cell repertoires in ileal Crohn's disease. The assay was immunoSEQ multiplex PCR, and TCRdb's table has in-frame clones only and misses some. The sample has around 4,000 clones; 85% are singletons. The specimen sequenced was ileal tissue. Receptor source: an adult with Crohn's disease. The CDR3 runs from the conserved cysteine through the conserved F or W. A D gene is named only where the DNA matches it firmly. Clone size is given for some rows only: seen once, a few or many times, or a class if the clone is expanded.

j_call: TRBJ2-3
v_call: TRBV5-4
d_call: -
clone_size: -
cdr3_nt: TGTGCCAGCAGCTCATCGTCGACAGGTGGCACAGATACGCAGTATTTT
cdr3_aa: CASSSSSTGGTDTQYF

j_call: TRBJ2-5
v_call: TRBV11-3
d_call: TRBD1
clone_size: -
cdr3_nt: TGTGCCAGCAGCGAGGGACAGCACCAAGAGACCCAGTACTTC
cdr3_aa: CASSEGQHQETQYF

j_call: TRBJ2-7
v_call: TRBV2
d_call: -
clone_size: once
cdr3_nt: TGTGCCAGCGAACCGAGCTCCTACGAGCAGTACTTC
cdr3_aa: CASEPSSYEQYF

j_call: TRBJ1-6
v_call: TRBV4-2
d_call: TRBD1
clone_size: -
cdr3_nt: TGTGCCAGCAGCGAAGACTTCGGACAGGTTAATTCACCCCTCCACTTT
cdr3_aa: CASSEDFGQVNSPLHF

j_call: TRBJ1-1
v_call: TRBV19
d_call: -
clone_size: -
cdr3_nt: TGTGCCAGTAGTATCCGGGTGTCTGAAGCTTTCTTT
cdr3_aa: CASSIRVSEAFF

j_call: TRBJ1-5
v_call: TRBV19
d_call: TRBD1
clone_size: -
cdr3_nt: TGTGCCAGTAGTATAGGACAGGGAGTAGATCAGCCCCAGCATTTT
cdr3_aa: CASSIGQGVDQPQHF

j_call: TRBJ2-5
v_call: TRBV18
d_call: -
clone_size: -
cdr3_nt: TGTGCCAGCTCACCAGAGGTCCAAGAGACCCAGTACTTC
cdr3_aa: CASSPEVQETQYF

j_call: TRBJ1-1
v_call: TRBV11-2
d_call: TRBD1
clone_size: once
cdr3_nt: TGTGCCAGCAGTTATGGACAGGGAACCACTGAAGCTTTCTTT
cdr3_aa: CASSYGQGTTEAFF

j_call: TRBJ2-3
v_call: TRBV5-4
d_call: TRBD2
clone_size: few
cdr3_nt: TGTGCCAGCAGCCAAGAGGGGGCGGCTAGCGGGATTTTCACAGATACGCAGTATTTT
cdr3_aa: CASSQEGAASGIFTDTQYF

j_call: TRBJ2-1
v_call: TRBV7-2
d_call: TRBD2
clone_size: -
cdr3_nt: TGTGCCAGCAGGGGACTAGCGGGGGGGCATGAGCAGTTCTTC
cdr3_aa: CASRGLAGGHEQFF

j_call: TRBJ2-1
v_call: TRBV4-1
d_call: TRBD2
clone_size: -
cdr3_nt: TGCGCCAGCAGCCCCTCTAGCGGGGGGGCCATCAATGAGCAGTTCTTC
cdr3_aa: CASSPSSGGAINEQFF

j_call: TRBJ2-3
v_call: TRBV7-8
d_call: TRBD2
clone_size: -
cdr3_nt: TGTGCCAGCAGCTTTTGGACTAGAAGTAGGGCCACTAGCACAGATACGCAGTATTTT
cdr3_aa: CASSFWTRSRATSTDTQYF

j_call: TRBJ2-7
v_call: TRBV5-6
d_call: -
clone_size: once
cdr3_nt: TGTGCCAGCAGCTTGTTAGACTCCCTCCGTGAGCAGTACTTC
cdr3_aa: CASSLLDSLREQYF

j_call: TRBJ1-2
v_call: TRBV10-3
d_call: TRBD1
clone_size: -
cdr3_nt: TGTGCCATCAGTGAGCAGACAGGGGGCTATGGCTACACCTTC
cdr3_aa: CAISEQTGGYGYTF

j_call: TRBJ2-2
v_call: TRBV10-1
d_call: TRBD1
clone_size: -
cdr3_nt: TGCGCCAGCAGTAGGGACAGCGCGAACACCGGGGAGCTGTTTTTT
cdr3_aa: CASSRDSANTGELFF

j_call: TRBJ2-1
v_call: TRBV30
d_call: TRBD2
clone_size: -
cdr3_nt: TGTGCCTGGAGTGTAAGGTGGTCAGCGGGGGATCAAGGATACAATGAGCAGTTCTTC
cdr3_aa: CAWSVRWSAGDQGYNEQFF

j_call: TRBJ1-2
v_call: TRBV7-8
d_call: -
clone_size: once
cdr3_nt: TGTGCCAGCAGCTCGAGTCAGGCCGAATATGGCTACACCTTC
cdr3_aa: CASSSSQAEYGYTF

j_call: TRBJ1-1
v_call: TRBV19
d_call: -
clone_size: -
cdr3_nt: TGTGCCAGCGCCAAGTCGGGGACAAGCGTAAACACTGAAGCTTTCTTT
cdr3_aa: CASAKSGTSVNTEAFF

j_call: TRBJ2-7
v_call: TRBV4-1
d_call: TRBD1
clone_size: -
cdr3_nt: TGCGCCAGCAGCCAAGACGGCATCGGGACAGGGGGCAGGAACGAGCAGTACTTC
cdr3_aa: CASSQDGIGTGGRNEQYF

j_call: TRBJ1-2
v_call: TRBV6-5
d_call: TRBD1
clone_size: -
cdr3_nt: TGTGCCAGCAGTTATATGCCCCACAGGGGGTATGGCTACACCTTC
cdr3_aa: CASSYMPHRGYGYTF

j_call: TRBJ2-3
v_call: TRBV10-2
d_call: -
clone_size: -
cdr3_nt: TGCGCCAGCAGGGACAGTAGCACAGATACGCAGTATTTT
cdr3_aa: CASRDSSTDTQYF

j_call: TRBJ1-6
v_call: TRBV7-6
d_call: -
clone_size: -
cdr3_nt: TGTGCCAGCAGCCCGGGCTATAATTCACCCCTCCACTTT
cdr3_aa: CASSPGYNSPLHF

j_call: TRBJ1-1
v_call: TRBV19
d_call: -
clone_size: -
cdr3_nt: TGTGCCACTAAAACTAGGACGCAGGGGCCGAACACTGAAGCTTTCTTT
cdr3_aa: CATKTRTQGPNTEAFF

j_call: TRBJ1-5
v_call: TRBV19
d_call: TRBD1
clone_size: -
cdr3_nt: TGTGCCAGTAGTACTTTAGGACAGGGGGATCAGCCCCAGCATTTT
cdr3_aa: CASSTLGQGDQPQHF

j_call: TRBJ2-7
v_call: TRBV19
d_call: TRBD1
clone_size: -
cdr3_nt: TGTGCCAGTAGTGACAGGGGCCTCTCCTACGAGCAGTACTTC
cdr3_aa: CASSDRGLSYEQYF

j_call: TRBJ2-7
v_call: TRBV2
d_call: -
clone_size: -
cdr3_nt: TGTGCCAGCAGTTCATCGGGACACCCCTCGGGCGAGCAGTACTTC
cdr3_aa: CASSSSGHPSGEQYF

j_call: TRBJ2-3
v_call: TRBV10-3
d_call: -
clone_size: -
cdr3_nt: TGTGCCATCAGGACGGACAACACAGATACGCAGTATTTT
cdr3_aa: CAIRTDNTDTQYF

j_call: TRBJ2-1
v_call: TRBV7-3
d_call: TRBD2
clone_size: once
cdr3_nt: TGTGCCAGCAGCTTACTCGCGGGGGTGGGGGGTAATGAGCAGTTCTTC
cdr3_aa: CASSLLAGVGGNEQFF

j_call: TRBJ1-2
v_call: TRBV27
d_call: -
clone_size: -
cdr3_nt: TGTGCCAGCAGTTTAGCAGGGTTTTATGGCTACACCTTC
cdr3_aa: CASSLAGFYGYTF

j_call: TRBJ1-1
v_call: TRBV10-3
d_call: -
clone_size: -
cdr3_nt: TGTGCCATCAGTGTCGACACGCCCGAAGAAGCTTTCTTT
cdr3_aa: CAISVDTPEEAFF

j_call: TRBJ1-5
v_call: TRBV5-6
d_call: TRBD1
clone_size: -
cdr3_nt: TGTGCCAGCAGCCCCGGGACACTCAGGGGGGGCAATCAGCCCCAGCATTTT
cdr3_aa: CASSPGTLRGGNQPQHF

j_call: TRBJ2-1
v_call: TRBV10-3
d_call: -
clone_size: -
cdr3_nt: TGTGCCATCAGTGGCGCCGATTCCAATGAGCAGTTCTTC
cdr3_aa: CAISGADSNEQFF

j_call: TRBJ1-1
v_call: TRBV4-3
d_call: TRBD1
clone_size: few
cdr3_nt: TGCGCCAGCAGCCAAGAGGACAGGGGTTGGACTGAAGCTTTCTTT
cdr3_aa: CASSQEDRGWTEAFF

j_call: TRBJ1-1
v_call: TRBV7-2
d_call: TRBD1
clone_size: -
cdr3_nt: TGTGCCAGCAGCCTTAAGGCCGGGACAGGGCGCGCTTTCTTT
cdr3_aa: CASSLKAGTGRAFF

j_call: TRBJ2-1
v_call: TRBV7-2
d_call: -
clone_size: -
cdr3_nt: TGTGCCAGCAGCGTCGGCCGAGGAGAGCAGTTCTTC
cdr3_aa: CASSVGRGEQFF

j_call: TRBJ2-1
v_call: TRBV28
d_call: TRBD2
clone_size: few
cdr3_nt: TGTGCCAGCACCCTTGCCGGGGGGGCCCAATACAATGAGCAGTTCTTC
cdr3_aa: CASTLAGGAQYNEQFF

j_call: TRBJ2-7
v_call: TRBV5-1
d_call: -
clone_size: few
cdr3_nt: TGCGCCAGCAACTTCACACCGGAGTCGGACGAGCAGTACTTC
cdr3_aa: CASNFTPESDEQYF

j_call: TRBJ1-1
v_call: TRBV7-2
d_call: TRBD1
clone_size: -
cdr3_nt: TGTGCCAGCAGCCCAGGGACAGGGGAAGCTTTCTTT
cdr3_aa: CASSPGTGEAFF